These 2 T cell receptor beta chains share one sample of origin, sequenced in a study of T cell responses to AZD1222 COVID-19 vaccine. Assay: immunoSEQ multiplex PCR; the TCRdb copy retains only in-frame clones and omits some. The data contain 97,000 or so clones, around 83% of them singletons. The source material was peripheral blood, sampled on day 0 of AZD1222 vaccination. The receptors were gathered from an adult in good health.

The chain uses TRBV28 and TRBJ2-3, with D possibly being TRBD2 (6 bases). This CDR3 spans 11 amino acids. V shed 6 bases and J shed 7 bases, with 8 bases lying between them. Germline V gene sequence: CDR1 MDHEN, CDR2 SYDVKM. DNA for the CDR3: TGTGCCAGCAGGGGAGGTAATACGCAGTATTTT. It yields the protein CASRGGNTQYF.

The chain links TRBV21-1 to TRBJ2-2; TRBD2 reflects the table's D call only, with no check against the DNA. TRBV21-1 is termed a pseudogene. This CDR3 contains 16 residues. This CDR3 reads CASSKVAETNTGELFF. The DNA for the CDR3 is TGTGCCAGCAGCAAAGTGGCGGAAACGAACACCGGGGAGCTGTTTTTT.